A selection of T cell receptor beta chains follows, all from one sample in a study of T cell changes during pregnancy in multiple sclerosis. Clones were read by immunoSEQ multiplex PCR, and TCRdb kept only the in-frame ones, dropping some. The repertoire has around 75,000 clones, about 94% of them found once; the top ten carry approximately 0.15%. Sequenced material: CD4+ T cells from peripheral blood mononuclear cells, taken after pregnancy. These receptor sequences come from a female donor with multiple sclerosis, enrolled in a pregnancy study. CDR3s include the opening cysteine and the closing phenylalanine or tryptophan. The order of the fields is CDR3 DNA, CDR3 protein, J gene, D gene, clone size, V gene. The D gene is left open where the match is weak. Clone size is stated in some rows and not others, as once, few, many or a class when expanded.

CDR3nt: TGTGCCAGCAGGGGGGGTGGGGGACAGGGCGCGTTTGAAGAAAAACTGTTTTTT
CDR3aa: CASRGGGGQGAFEEKLFF
j_gene: TRBJ1-4
d_gene: TRBD1
abundance: -
v_gene: TRBV28

CDR3nt: TGTGCCAGCAGCCCTCTGGGGGAGGGCCGTAATGAGCAGTTCTTC
CDR3aa: CASSPLGEGRNEQFF
j_gene: TRBJ2-1
d_gene: TRBD2
abundance: -
v_gene: TRBV27

CDR3nt: TGCGCCAGCAGCCAACTTACTAGGAGCTCCTACAATGAGCAGTTCTTC
CDR3aa: CASSQLTRSSYNEQFF
j_gene: TRBJ2-1
d_gene: -
abundance: -
v_gene: TRBV4-3

CDR3nt: TGTGCCAGCAGTTTCACAGGGCCTCAGAACACTGAAGCTTTCTTT
CDR3aa: CASSFTGPQNTEAFF
j_gene: TRBJ1-1
d_gene: -
abundance: once
v_gene: TRBV28

CDR3nt: TGTGCCAGCAGCTTTGGGACAGGGGGTCCCTACGAGCAGTACTTC
CDR3aa: CASSFGTGGPYEQYF
j_gene: TRBJ2-7
d_gene: TRBD1
abundance: -
v_gene: TRBV7-9

CDR3nt: TGTGCCAGCAGGGGCACAGGGGGCGGTGAAAAACTGTTTTTT
CDR3aa: CASRGTGGGEKLFF
j_gene: TRBJ1-4
d_gene: TRBD1
abundance: -
v_gene: TRBV6-5

CDR3nt: TGTGCCAGCAGTTCCACAGGGAGCACCGGGGAGCTGTTTTTT
CDR3aa: CASSSTGSTGELFF
j_gene: TRBJ2-2
d_gene: -
abundance: -
v_gene: TRBV2

CDR3nt: TGTGCCAGCACCCTGACAGGGGGCGCAAAGAACACTGAAGCTTTCTTT
CDR3aa: CASTLTGGAKNTEAFF
j_gene: TRBJ1-1
d_gene: TRBD1
abundance: -
v_gene: TRBV7-9

CDR3nt: TGTGCCAGCAGTTTTGATCACCGGAATCAGCCCCAGCATTTT
CDR3aa: CASSFDHRNQPQHF
j_gene: TRBJ1-5
d_gene: -
abundance: -
v_gene: TRBV27

CDR3nt: TGTGCCAGCAGTTTAAAAATGACGCTCCCTGGGCCATGGACTGAAGCTTTCTTT
CDR3aa: CASSLKMTLPGPWTEAFF
j_gene: TRBJ1-1
d_gene: -
abundance: -
v_gene: TRBV27

CDR3nt: TGTGCCAGCAGCCCGAGTTGGCGGGAGGGATATGAGCAGTTCTTC
CDR3aa: CASSPSWREGYEQFF
j_gene: TRBJ2-1
d_gene: TRBD2
abundance: once
v_gene: TRBV7-9

CDR3nt: TGTGCCAGTAGTATGGGTCACCTAGAACAGTACTTC
CDR3aa: CASSMGHLEQYF
j_gene: TRBJ2-7
d_gene: -
abundance: -
v_gene: TRBV19

CDR3nt: TGTGCCAGCAGCCAAGAGGTATCCAGGACAGGGGGTTACGAGCAGTACTTC
CDR3aa: CASSQEVSRTGGYEQYF
j_gene: TRBJ2-7
d_gene: TRBD1
abundance: -
v_gene: TRBV4-2

CDR3nt: TGTGCCAGTAGGGACCCGGGACAGATTAATGAAAAACTGTTTTTT
CDR3aa: CASRDPGQINEKLFF
j_gene: TRBJ1-4
d_gene: TRBD1
abundance: -
v_gene: TRBV19

CDR3nt: TGTGCCAGCAGTCGCGACCCAGGTTCAGGGGAGCAGTTCTTC
CDR3aa: CASSRDPGSGEQFF
j_gene: TRBJ2-1
d_gene: -
abundance: -
v_gene: TRBV6-1

CDR3nt: TGTGCCAGTAACAAAGGGGCAGGGGCTGGGATTGAGCAGTTCTTC
CDR3aa: CASNKGAGAGIEQFF
j_gene: TRBJ2-1
d_gene: -
abundance: -
v_gene: TRBV19

CDR3nt: TGTGCCAGCAGCTTGGTGGGACAGGACGAAACTAATGAAAAACTGTTTTTT
CDR3aa: CASSLVGQDETNEKLFF
j_gene: TRBJ1-4
d_gene: TRBD1
abundance: -
v_gene: TRBV5-6

CDR3nt: TGTGCCAGTCACGTCGGGGTACAAGAGACCCAGTACTTC
CDR3aa: CASHVGVQETQYF
j_gene: TRBJ2-5
d_gene: -
abundance: -
v_gene: TRBV2

CDR3nt: TGCAGCGTGGATGGACAGGGGTCTGAAGCTTTCTTT
CDR3aa: CSVDGQGSEAFF
j_gene: TRBJ1-1
d_gene: TRBD1
abundance: once
v_gene: TRBV29-1

CDR3nt: TGTGCCAGCAGCGTAGGGCCAGGGGGCTCCTACGAGCAGTACTTC
CDR3aa: CASSVGPGGSYEQYF
j_gene: TRBJ2-7
d_gene: TRBD1
abundance: -
v_gene: TRBV9

CDR3nt: TGCGCCAGCAGCGAGGCGACTAGGGAGGTAGGGGAGCAGTACTTC
CDR3aa: CASSEATREVGEQYF
j_gene: TRBJ2-7
d_gene: -
abundance: -
v_gene: TRBV5-1

CDR3nt: TGTGCCAGCAGACCCGAGACTAGACAGCAGTTCTTC
CDR3aa: CASRPETRQQFF
j_gene: TRBJ2-1
d_gene: -
abundance: -
v_gene: TRBV2

CDR3nt: TGTGCCAGCCTCAACGGGCAGGGGGAAAATCAGCCCCAGCATTTT
CDR3aa: CASLNGQGENQPQHF
j_gene: TRBJ1-5
d_gene: TRBD1
abundance: -
v_gene: TRBV28

CDR3nt: TGTGCCAGCAGCTCCCTAGGAGGGAACTATGGCTACACCTTC
CDR3aa: CASSSLGGNYGYTF
j_gene: TRBJ1-2
d_gene: -
abundance: -
v_gene: TRBV11-2

CDR3nt: TGTGCCATCAGTGTCTTAGCGGGGACCGACTACGAGCAGTACTTC
CDR3aa: CAISVLAGTDYEQYF
j_gene: TRBJ2-7
d_gene: TRBD2
abundance: -
v_gene: TRBV10-3

CDR3nt: TGCAGCGTTGCAGCCGCGGACGAGCAGTACTTC
CDR3aa: CSVAAADEQYF
j_gene: TRBJ2-7
d_gene: -
abundance: -
v_gene: TRBV29-1

CDR3nt: TGTGCCAGCAGACGGGACTTCGCGAACACCGGGGAGCTGTTTTTT
CDR3aa: CASRRDFANTGELFF
j_gene: TRBJ2-2
d_gene: -
abundance: -
v_gene: TRBV27

CDR3nt: TGTGCCAGCAGTGAATCTAGGAGCTCCTACAATGAGCAGTTCTTC
CDR3aa: CASSESRSSYNEQFF
j_gene: TRBJ2-1
d_gene: -
abundance: -
v_gene: TRBV2

CDR3nt: TGTGCCACCAGCAGAGATAGGGGCTCATACAATGAGCAGTTCTTC
CDR3aa: CATSRDRGSYNEQFF
j_gene: TRBJ2-1
d_gene: -
abundance: -
v_gene: TRBV15

CDR3nt: TGCAGCGTTGATTCGGGGGATACGCAGTATTTT
CDR3aa: CSVDSGDTQYF
j_gene: TRBJ2-3
d_gene: -
abundance: -
v_gene: TRBV29-1

CDR3nt: TGTGCCAGCAGACTTGACAGGGGGAACACCGGGGAGCTGTTTTTT
CDR3aa: CASRLDRGNTGELFF
j_gene: TRBJ2-2
d_gene: TRBD1
abundance: -
v_gene: TRBV11-1

CDR3nt: TGCGCCAGCAGCTTGGGACTAGCGGGAGGGTGGAATGAGCAGTTCTTC
CDR3aa: CASSLGLAGGWNEQFF
j_gene: TRBJ2-1
d_gene: TRBD2
abundance: -
v_gene: TRBV5-1

CDR3nt: TGTGCCAGCAGTTACTCGACGGGAGGGCGTACAGATACGCAGTATTTT
CDR3aa: CASSYSTGGRTDTQYF
j_gene: TRBJ2-3
d_gene: TRBD2
abundance: -
v_gene: TRBV6-6

CDR3nt: TGTGCCAGCAGCCCCGGACAGGGGGCGGAGGAGACCCAGTACTTC
CDR3aa: CASSPGQGAEETQYF
j_gene: TRBJ2-5
d_gene: TRBD1
abundance: once
v_gene: TRBV7-2

CDR3nt: TGTGCCACCAACGACGCATCGGCGGGGAGTTTTGGCTACACCTTC
CDR3aa: CATNDASAGSFGYTF
j_gene: TRBJ1-2
d_gene: -
abundance: once
v_gene: TRBV5-8

CDR3nt: TGTGCCTGGAGTGTTGAAGCACAGAGCTCCCATGGCTACACCTTC
CDR3aa: CAWSVEAQSSHGYTF
j_gene: TRBJ1-2
d_gene: -
abundance: -
v_gene: TRBV30

CDR3nt: TGTGCCAGCAGCTTAGGGCCCAGGGGCTCGACTTTAAGCACAGATACGCAGTATTTT
CDR3aa: CASSLGPRGSTLSTDTQYF
j_gene: TRBJ2-3
d_gene: -
abundance: -
v_gene: TRBV7-9

CDR3nt: TGTGCCAGTAGTATAGGGGCGGGGAATCAGCCCCAGCATTTT
CDR3aa: CASSIGAGNQPQHF
j_gene: TRBJ1-5
d_gene: -
abundance: -
v_gene: TRBV19

CDR3nt: TGTGCCAGCACCCCCCGGGACAGAGCGGCAGATACGCAGTATTTT
CDR3aa: CASTPRDRAADTQYF
j_gene: TRBJ2-3
d_gene: TRBD1
abundance: -
v_gene: TRBV6-6

CDR3nt: TGTGCCACCAGCCTTAGATCGGTCTCAGGAAATGAGCAGTTCTTC
CDR3aa: CATSLRSVSGNEQFF
j_gene: TRBJ2-1
d_gene: -
abundance: -
v_gene: TRBV15

CDR3nt: TGCAGTGCTAGAGCCAGTGGCGAGCAGTACTTC
CDR3aa: CSARASGEQYF
j_gene: TRBJ2-7
d_gene: -
abundance: -
v_gene: TRBV20-1

CDR3nt: TGTGCCAGTGGAGGAGGGACAGGGGGCTCGAACACTGAAGCTTTCTTT
CDR3aa: CASGGGTGGSNTEAFF
j_gene: TRBJ1-1
d_gene: TRBD1
abundance: -
v_gene: TRBV19

CDR3nt: TGTGCCAGCAGCCGGACTAGCGGGAGTTACGAGCAGTACTTC
CDR3aa: CASSRTSGSYEQYF
j_gene: TRBJ2-7
d_gene: TRBD2
abundance: -
v_gene: TRBV11-2

CDR3nt: TGTGCCACCAGCAAGGACAGGGGGCCATACGAGCAGTACTTC
CDR3aa: CATSKDRGPYEQYF
j_gene: TRBJ2-7
d_gene: TRBD1
abundance: once
v_gene: TRBV15

CDR3nt: TGCAGCGTTTACAGGGGCACCGGGGAGCTGTTTTTT
CDR3aa: CSVYRGTGELFF
j_gene: TRBJ2-2
d_gene: TRBD1
abundance: -
v_gene: TRBV29-1

CDR3nt: TGTGCCAGCAGCTCGGGACAGGGAGGCCACTACGAGCAGTACTTC
CDR3aa: CASSSGQGGHYEQYF
j_gene: TRBJ2-7
d_gene: -
abundance: -
v_gene: TRBV12-1

CDR3nt: TGTGCCAGCAGCTTAAGACACCGGAACACCGGGGAGCTGTTTTTT
CDR3aa: CASSLRHRNTGELFF
j_gene: TRBJ2-2
d_gene: -
abundance: -
v_gene: TRBV7-3

CDR3nt: TGTGCCAGTACCCAGCTAGGGACAGTCTTCAATGAGCAGTTCTTC
CDR3aa: CASTQLGTVFNEQFF
j_gene: TRBJ2-1
d_gene: TRBD1
abundance: -
v_gene: TRBV19

CDR3nt: TGTGCCAGCAGTGTCGGGGGGGGTCAGCCCCAGCATTTT
CDR3aa: CASSVGGGQPQHF
j_gene: TRBJ1-5
d_gene: -
abundance: -
v_gene: TRBV6-1

CDR3nt: TGCGCCAGCAGCGCCAACAGGAATGAAAAACTGTTTTTT
CDR3aa: CASSANRNEKLFF
j_gene: TRBJ1-4
d_gene: -
abundance: few
v_gene: TRBV5-1